This T cell receptor beta chain is from a study of T cell responses to AZD1222 COVID-19 vaccine. This clone was seen once. Libraries were prepared by immunoSEQ multiplex PCR; TCRdb keeps only in-frame clonotypes and omits some of them. The sample consists of about 120,000 clones, more than 80% of them appearing once. CDR3 size: 15 residues. Germline loops: CDR1 LNHDA, CDR2 SQIVND (reference sequence). V lost 3 bases and J lost 0, with 8 bases in between. This sample comprised peripheral blood, obtained on day 0 of AZD1222 vaccination. The sequence came from an adult in good health. This chain uses TRBV19 with TRBJ2-2; maybe TRBD2 (5 bases). The chain's CDR3 is CASSIFGANTGELFF. The DNA of the CDR3 is TGTGCCAGTAGTATCTTCGGGGCGAACACCGGGGAGCTGTTTTTT.